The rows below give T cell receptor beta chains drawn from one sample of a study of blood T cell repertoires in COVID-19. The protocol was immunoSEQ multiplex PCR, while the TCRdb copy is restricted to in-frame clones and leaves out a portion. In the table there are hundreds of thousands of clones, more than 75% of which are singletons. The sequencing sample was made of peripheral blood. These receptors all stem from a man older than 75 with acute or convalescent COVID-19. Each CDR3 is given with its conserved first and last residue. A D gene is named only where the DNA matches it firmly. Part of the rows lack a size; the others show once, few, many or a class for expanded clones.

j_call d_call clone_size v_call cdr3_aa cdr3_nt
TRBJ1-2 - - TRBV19 CASMEPVSYGYTF TGTGCCAGTATGGAGCCGGTGAGCTATGGCTACACCTTC
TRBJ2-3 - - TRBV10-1 CASSDVQRVGDTDTQYF TGCGCCAGCAGTGACGTTCAAAGGGTAGGGGACACAGATACGCAGTATTTT
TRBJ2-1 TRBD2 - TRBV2 CASRAGTSDHNEQFF TGTGCCAGCAGGGCCGGGACTAGCGACCACAATGAGCAGTTCTTC
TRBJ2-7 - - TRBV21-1 CASSNGTGSEQYF TGTGCCAGCAGCAACGGGACAGGGTCCGAGCAGTACTTC
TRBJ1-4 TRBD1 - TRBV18 CASSRSRQGSDEKLFF TGTGCCAGCTCACGTAGCCGACAGGGCTCTGATGAAAAACTGTTTTTT
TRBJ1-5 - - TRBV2 CASSDIYSNQPQHF TGTGCCAGCAGTGATATCTATAGCAATCAGCCCCAGCATTTT
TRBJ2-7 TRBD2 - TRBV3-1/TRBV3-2 CASTSGTSGFYEQYF TGTGCCAGCACCTCTGGGACTAGCGGATTTTACGAGCAGTACTTC
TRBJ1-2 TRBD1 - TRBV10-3 CAISTAGQGAGGYTF TGTGCCATCAGTACTGCAGGACAGGGGGCCGGTGGCTACACCTTC
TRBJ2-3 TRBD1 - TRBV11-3 CASSSPGGADTQYF TGTGCCAGCAGCTCACCAGGGGGAGCAGATACGCAGTATTTT
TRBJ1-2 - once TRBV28 CASRRRAGGYTF TGTGCCAGCAGACGCCGCGCTGGTGGCTACACCTTC
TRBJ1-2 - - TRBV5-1 CASSDFSYGYTF TGCGCCAGCAGCGACTTCTCGTATGGCTACACCTTC
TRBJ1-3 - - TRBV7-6 CASSEGPGYSGNTIYF TGTGCCAGCAGCGAAGGACCGGGGTACTCTGGAAACACCATATATTTT
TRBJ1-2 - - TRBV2 CASSSQGLGGYTF TGTGCCAGCAGCTCACAGGGCCTTGGGGGCTACACCTTC
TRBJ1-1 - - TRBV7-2 CASSLVRFNTEAFF TGTGCCAGCAGCTTAGTCCGTTTTAACACTGAAGCTTTCTTT
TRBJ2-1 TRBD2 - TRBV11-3 CASSALGGINEQFF TGTGCCAGCAGCGCCCTGGGAGGGATCAATGAGCAGTTCTTC
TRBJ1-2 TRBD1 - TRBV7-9 CASSLGQGRGVGYTF TGTGCCAGCAGCTTGGGACAGGGGCGGGGTGTTGGCTACACCTTC
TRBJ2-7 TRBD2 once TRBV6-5 CASSSRLAGAYEQYF TGTGCCAGCAGTTCCCGACTAGCGGGAGCGTACGAGCAGTACTTC
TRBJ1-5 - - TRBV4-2 CASSPWGDSNQPQHF TGTGCCAGCAGCCCCTGGGGGGATAGCAATCAGCCCCAGCATTTT
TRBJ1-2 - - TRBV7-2 CASSLIRTGANYGYTF TGTGCCAGCAGCTTAATCAGGACTGGGGCTAACTATGGCTACACCTTC
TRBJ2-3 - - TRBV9 CASSVAGVVDTQYF TGTGCCAGCAGCGTAGCGGGAGTGGTAGATACGCAGTATTTT
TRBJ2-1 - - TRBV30 CAWSVLGHNEQFF TGTGCCTGGAGTGTACTGGGGCACAATGAGCAGTTCTTC
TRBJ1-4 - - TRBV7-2 CASSSNRVGNNEKLFF TGTGCCAGCAGCTCCAACAGGGTGGGGAATAATGAAAAACTGTTTTTT
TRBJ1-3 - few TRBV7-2 CASSLGQVGNTIYF TGTGCCAGCAGCTTAGGTCAGGTGGGAAACACCATATATTTT
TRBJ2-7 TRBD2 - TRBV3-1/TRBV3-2 CASSQGLAGVGEQYF TGTGCCAGCAGCCAAGGACTAGCGGGAGTTGGCGAGCAGTACTTC
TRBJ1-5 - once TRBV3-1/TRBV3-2 CASSQEGTYNQPQHF TGTGCCAGCAGCCAAGAAGGGACATACAATCAGCCCCAGCATTTT
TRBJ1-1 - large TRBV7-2 CASSPRGGSRNTEAFF TGTGCCAGCAGCCCCAGAGGGGGAAGTAGAAACACTGAAGCTTTCTTT
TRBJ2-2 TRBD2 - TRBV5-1 CASSSNLAGAGTGELFF TGCGCCAGCAGCTCCAATCTAGCGGGAGCGGGCACCGGGGAGCTGTTTTTT
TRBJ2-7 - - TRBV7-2 CASSLTGVFSYEQYF TGTGCCAGCAGCTTAACGGGAGTTTTCTCCTACGAGCAGTACTTC
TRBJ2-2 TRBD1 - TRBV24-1 CATSDRQGNTGELFF TGTGCCACCAGTGACCGACAGGGTAACACCGGGGAGCTGTTTTTT
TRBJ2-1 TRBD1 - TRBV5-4 CASSLGTGTGINEQFF TGTGCCAGCAGCTTGGGGACCGGGACAGGGATTAATGAGCAGTTCTTC
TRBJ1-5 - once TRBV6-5 CASSYTASGESQPQHF TGTGCCAGCAGCTACACCGCCTCGGGAGAGAGTCAGCCCCAGCATTTT
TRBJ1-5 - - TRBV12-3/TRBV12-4 CASSEGSYQPQHF TGTGCCAGCAGTGAGGGCAGTTATCAGCCCCAGCATTTT
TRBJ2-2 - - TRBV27 CASTVTPANTGELFF TGTGCCAGCACCGTGACACCCGCGAATACCGGGGAGCTGTTTTTT
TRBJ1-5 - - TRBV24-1 CATSDSLGPNQPQHF TGTGCCACCAGTGATTCCCTGGGGCCCAATCAGCCCCAGCATTTT
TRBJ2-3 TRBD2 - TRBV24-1 CATSVPGGSGDTQYF TGTGCCACCAGTGTTCCGGGTGGTAGCGGGGATACGCAGTATTTT
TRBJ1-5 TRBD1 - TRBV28 CASSLGQGGNQPQHF TGTGCCAGCAGTCTCGGACAGGGCGGCAATCAGCCCCAGCATTTT
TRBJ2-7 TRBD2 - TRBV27 CASSFPRESYEQYF TGTGCCAGCAGTTTTCCGCGGGAGAGCTACGAGCAGTACTTC